Following are 5 T cell receptor beta chains from one sample sequenced in a study of PD-1 blockade in mismatch repair-deficient tumors. TCRdb's copy holds only in-frame clones and misses some; the assay was immunoSEQ multiplex PCR. The data contain about 40,000 clones, about 85% of them singletons. The specimen was peripheral blood, collected 76 weeks after starting pembrolizumab. The receptors stem from an adult with mismatch repair-deficient cancer.

The chain couples TRBV19 to TRBJ1-1, with 8 nucleotides matching TRBD1. Per germline, CDR1 LNHDA and CDR2 SQIVND (reference sequence). The CDR3 length is 13 residues. V dropped 4 bases and J dropped 4; count of bases not matched to a gene: 2. The DNA of the CDR3 is TGTGCCAGTAGTACCGACAGGGGCACTGAAGCTTTCTTT. The encoded protein is CASSTDRGTEAFF. Full variable domain (rest looked up from reference TRBV19 and TRBJ1-1): DGGITQSPKYLFRKEGQNVTLSCEQNLNHDAMYWYRQDPGQGLRLIYYSQIVNDFQKGDIAEGYSVSREKKESFPLTVTSAQKNPTAFYLCASSTDRGTEAFFGQGTRLTVV.

As DNA, the CDR3 is TGTGCCAGCAGCTGGCAGGGGGAGAACACTGAAGCTTTCTTT. Protein: CASSWQGENTEAFF. V and J are TRBV7-2 and TRBJ1-1; the match to TRBD1 covers 7 bases. From germline, CDR1 is SGHTA and CDR2 FQGNSA. This CDR3 is built from 14 residues. Trimming cost V 4 bases and J 1 base; bases outside gene matches: 3.

The V gene is TRBV28, the J gene TRBJ2-1, with D perhaps assigned TRBD1 or TRBD2 (6 bases each). This CDR3 is 14 amino acids long. Trimming removed 7 bases from V and 1 base from J, with 11 bases in between. Germline V gene sequence: CDR1 MDHEN, CDR2 SYDVKM. Written as DNA, the CDR3 is TGTGCCAGCAAGGGGGGAACGTCCTACAATGAGCAGTTCTTC. Translated, it gives CASKGGTSYNEQFF.

The V call is TRBV5-1, the J call TRBJ1-1, with a tentative D call TRBD1 (5 bases). V dropped 3 bases and J dropped 3 bases, with 15 bases sitting between them. The CDR3 is 15 amino acids. CDR1 is SGHRS, CDR2 YFSETQ, per germline. In nucleotides, the CDR3 is TGCGCCAGCAGCTATGATGGAGGGGAAGACACTGAAGCTTTCTTT. This codes for CASSYDGGEDTEAFF.

CDR3 sequence reads: CASSVTSGSSYNEQFF. CDR3 bases: TGTGCCAGCAGCGTGACTAGCGGGAGCTCCTACAATGAGCAGTTCTTC. This rearrangement joins TRBV7-2 to TRBJ2-1, with 12 bases aligning to TRBD2. Germline V lookup: CDR1 SGHTA, CDR2 FQGNSA. The CDR3 sequence is 16 residues long. V trimming: 5 bases; J trimming: 0 bases; junction bases outside the gene matches: 2.